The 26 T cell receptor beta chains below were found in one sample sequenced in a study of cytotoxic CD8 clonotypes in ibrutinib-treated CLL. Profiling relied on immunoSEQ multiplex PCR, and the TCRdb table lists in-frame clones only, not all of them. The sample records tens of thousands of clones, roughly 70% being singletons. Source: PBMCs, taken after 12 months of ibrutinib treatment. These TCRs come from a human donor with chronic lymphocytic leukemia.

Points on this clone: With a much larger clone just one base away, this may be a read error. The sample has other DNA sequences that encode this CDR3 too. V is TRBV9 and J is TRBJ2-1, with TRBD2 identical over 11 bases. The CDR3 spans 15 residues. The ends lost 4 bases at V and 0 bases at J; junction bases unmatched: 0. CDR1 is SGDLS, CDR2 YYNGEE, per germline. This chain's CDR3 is CASSTSGSSYNEQFF. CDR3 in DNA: TGTGCCAGCAGCACTAGCGGGAGCTCCTACAATGAGCAGTTCTTC.

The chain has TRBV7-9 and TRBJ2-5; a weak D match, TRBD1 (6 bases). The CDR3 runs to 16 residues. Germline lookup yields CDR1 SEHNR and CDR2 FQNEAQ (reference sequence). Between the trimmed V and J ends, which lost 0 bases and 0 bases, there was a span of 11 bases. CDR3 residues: CASSLATGQYQETQYF. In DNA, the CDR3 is TGTGCCAGCAGCTTAGCGACAGGCCAGTACCAAGAGACCCAGTACTTC.

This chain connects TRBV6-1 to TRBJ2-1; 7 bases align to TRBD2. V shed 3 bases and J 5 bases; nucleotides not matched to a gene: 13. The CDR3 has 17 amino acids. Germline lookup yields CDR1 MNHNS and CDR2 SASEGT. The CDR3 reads CASSEDPGLRVNNEQFF. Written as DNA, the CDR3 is TGTGCCAGCAGTGAGGACCCGGGACTAAGAGTCAACAATGAGCAGTTCTTC.

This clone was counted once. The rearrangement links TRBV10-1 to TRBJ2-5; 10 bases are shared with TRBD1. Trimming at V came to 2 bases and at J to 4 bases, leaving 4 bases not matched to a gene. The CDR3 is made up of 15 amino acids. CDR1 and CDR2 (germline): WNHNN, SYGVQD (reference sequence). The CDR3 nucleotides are TGCGCCAGCAGTGAGCGACAGGGGGCGAGAGAGACCCAGTACTTC. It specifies CASSERQGARETQYF.

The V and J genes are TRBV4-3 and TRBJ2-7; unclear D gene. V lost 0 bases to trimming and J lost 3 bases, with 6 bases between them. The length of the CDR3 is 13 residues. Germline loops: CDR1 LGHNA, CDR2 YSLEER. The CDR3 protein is CASSQEPGYEQYF. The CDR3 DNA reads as TGCGCCAGCAGCCAAGAACCAGGCTACGAGCAGTACTTC.

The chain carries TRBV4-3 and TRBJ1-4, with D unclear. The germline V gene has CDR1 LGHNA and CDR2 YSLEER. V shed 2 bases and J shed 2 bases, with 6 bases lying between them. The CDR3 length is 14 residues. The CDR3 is CASSQSVTNEKLFF. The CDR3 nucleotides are TGCGCCAGCAGCCAAAGTGTGACTAATGAAAAACTGTTTTTT.

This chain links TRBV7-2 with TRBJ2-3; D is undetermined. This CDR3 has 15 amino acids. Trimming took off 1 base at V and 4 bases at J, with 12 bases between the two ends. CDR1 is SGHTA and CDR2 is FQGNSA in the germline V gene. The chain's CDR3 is CASSLGSRLADTQYF. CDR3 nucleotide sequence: TGTGCCAGCAGCTTAGGGTCCAGGTTGGCAGATACGCAGTATTTT.

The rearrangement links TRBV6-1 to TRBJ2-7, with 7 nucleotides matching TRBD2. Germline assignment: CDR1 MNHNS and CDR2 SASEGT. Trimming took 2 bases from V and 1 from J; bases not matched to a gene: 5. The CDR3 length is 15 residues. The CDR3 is CASSESGVLSYEQYF. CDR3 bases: TGTGCCAGCAGTGAAAGCGGGGTCTTGTCCTACGAGCAGTACTTC.

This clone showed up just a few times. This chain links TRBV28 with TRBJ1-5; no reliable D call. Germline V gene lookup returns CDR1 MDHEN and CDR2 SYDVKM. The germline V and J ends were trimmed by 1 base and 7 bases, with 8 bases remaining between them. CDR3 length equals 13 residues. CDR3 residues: CASSLFSLQPQHF. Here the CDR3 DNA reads TGTGCCAGCAGTTTATTCTCTTTGCAGCCCCAGCATTTT. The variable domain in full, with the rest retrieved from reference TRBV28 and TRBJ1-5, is DVKVTQSSRYLVKRTGEKVFLECVQDMDHENMFWYRQDPGLGLRLIYFSYDVKMKEKGDIPEGYSVSREKKERFSLILESASTNQTSMYLCASSLFSLQPQHFGDGTRLSIL.

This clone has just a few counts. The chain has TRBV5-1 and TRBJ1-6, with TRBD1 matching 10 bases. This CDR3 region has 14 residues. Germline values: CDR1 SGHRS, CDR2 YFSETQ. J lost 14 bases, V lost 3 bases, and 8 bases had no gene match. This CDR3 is CASSSGTGEESLHF. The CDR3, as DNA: TGCGCCAGCAGCTCCGGGACAGGGGAAGAATCCCTCCACTTT.

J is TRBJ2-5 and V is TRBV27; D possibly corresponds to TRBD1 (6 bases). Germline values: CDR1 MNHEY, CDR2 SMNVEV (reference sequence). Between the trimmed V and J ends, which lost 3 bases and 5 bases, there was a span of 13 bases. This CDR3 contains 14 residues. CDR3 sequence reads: CASSFTGFAETQYF. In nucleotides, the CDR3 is TGTGCCAGCAGTTTTACAGGGTTTGCGGAGACCCAGTACTTC.

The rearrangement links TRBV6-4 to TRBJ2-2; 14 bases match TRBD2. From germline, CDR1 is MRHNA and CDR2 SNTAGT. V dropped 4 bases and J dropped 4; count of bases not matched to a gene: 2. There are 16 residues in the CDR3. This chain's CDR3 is CASSAGLAGVTGELFF. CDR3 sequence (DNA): TGTGCCAGCAGTGCGGGACTAGCGGGAGTCACCGGGGAGCTGTTTTTT.

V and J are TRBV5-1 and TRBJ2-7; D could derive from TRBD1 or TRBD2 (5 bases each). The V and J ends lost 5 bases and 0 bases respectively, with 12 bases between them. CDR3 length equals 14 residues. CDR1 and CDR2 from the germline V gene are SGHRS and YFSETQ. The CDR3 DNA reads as TGCGCCAGCAGACTCCGGGACCTCTCCTACGAGCAGTACTTC. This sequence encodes CASRLRDLSYEQYF.

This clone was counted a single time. DNA of the CDR3: TGTGCCAGCAGTTACTCGGTGGTGAACACTGAAGCTTTCTTT. It is translated as CASSYSVVNTEAFF. V gene TRBV6-5 combines with J gene TRBJ1-1; D remains unclear. The CDR3 is 14 residues long. The V gene lost 0 bases and the J gene lost 0 bases, with 5 bases spanning the gap. The germline V gene encodes CDR1 MNHEY and CDR2 SVGAGI.

Written as DNA, the CDR3 is TGTGCCAGCAGTGAAGTTACAGGATCGGGTGGCTACACCTTC. Translating it yields CASSEVTGSGGYTF. The chain links TRBV6-1 to TRBJ1-2; D possibly corresponds to TRBD1 (5 bases). This CDR3 contains 14 residues. Germline V gene lookup returns CDR1 MNHNS and CDR2 SASEGT. Trimming took off 1 base at V and 7 bases at J, with 13 bases between the two ends.

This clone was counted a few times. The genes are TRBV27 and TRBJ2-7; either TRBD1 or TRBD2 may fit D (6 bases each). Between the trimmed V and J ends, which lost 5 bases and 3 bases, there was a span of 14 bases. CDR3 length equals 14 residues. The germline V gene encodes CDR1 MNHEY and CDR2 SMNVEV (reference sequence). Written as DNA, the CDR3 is TGTGCCAGCAGTCTACAGGGAGGAAACTACGAGCAGTACTTC. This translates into CASSLQGGNYEQYF.

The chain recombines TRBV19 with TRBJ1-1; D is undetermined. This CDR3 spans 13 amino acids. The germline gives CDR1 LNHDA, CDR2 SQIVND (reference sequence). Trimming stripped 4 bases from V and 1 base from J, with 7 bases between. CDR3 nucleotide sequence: TGTGCCAGTAGTACCGGCGCGAACACTGAAGCTTTCTTT. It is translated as CASSTGANTEAFF.

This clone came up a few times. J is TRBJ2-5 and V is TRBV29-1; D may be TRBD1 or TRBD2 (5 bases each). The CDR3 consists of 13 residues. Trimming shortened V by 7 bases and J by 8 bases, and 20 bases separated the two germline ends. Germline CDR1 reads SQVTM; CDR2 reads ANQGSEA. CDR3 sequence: CSGVGAARGTQYF. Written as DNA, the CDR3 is TGCAGCGGGGTTGGGGCGGCACGGGGTACCCAGTACTTC.

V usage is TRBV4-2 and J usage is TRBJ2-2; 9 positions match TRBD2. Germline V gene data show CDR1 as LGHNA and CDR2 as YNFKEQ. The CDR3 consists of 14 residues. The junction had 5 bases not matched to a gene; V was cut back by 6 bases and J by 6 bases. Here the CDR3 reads CASSSGRAPGELFF. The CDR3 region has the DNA TGTGCCAGCAGTAGCGGGAGAGCGCCCGGGGAGCTGTTTTTT.

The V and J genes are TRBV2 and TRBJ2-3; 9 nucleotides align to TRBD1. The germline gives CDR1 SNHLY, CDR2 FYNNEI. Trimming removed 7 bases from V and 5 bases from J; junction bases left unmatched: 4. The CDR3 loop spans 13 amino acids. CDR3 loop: CASTGQGLDTQYF. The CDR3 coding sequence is TGTGCCAGCACCGGACAGGGGCTAGATACGCAGTATTTT.

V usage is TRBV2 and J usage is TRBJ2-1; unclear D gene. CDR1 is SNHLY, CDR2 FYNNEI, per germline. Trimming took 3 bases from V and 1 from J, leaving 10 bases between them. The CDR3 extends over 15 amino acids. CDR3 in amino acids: CASSDRGNSYNEQFF. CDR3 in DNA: TGTGCCAGCAGTGACCGCGGAAATTCCTACAATGAGCAGTTCTTC. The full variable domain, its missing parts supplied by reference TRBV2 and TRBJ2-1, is EPEVTQTPSHQVTQMGQEVILRCVPISNHLYFYWYRQILGQKVEFLVSFYNNEISEKSEIFDDQFSVERPDGSNFTLKIRSTKLEDSAMYFCASSDRGNSYNEQFFGPGTRLTVL.

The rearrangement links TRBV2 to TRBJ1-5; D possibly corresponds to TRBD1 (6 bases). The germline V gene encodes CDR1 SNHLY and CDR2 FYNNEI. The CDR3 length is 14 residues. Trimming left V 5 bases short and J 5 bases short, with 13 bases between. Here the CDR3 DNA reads TGTGCCAGCAGTAGCAGGGGAGGGGATCAGCCCCAGCATTTT. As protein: CASSSRGGDQPQHF.

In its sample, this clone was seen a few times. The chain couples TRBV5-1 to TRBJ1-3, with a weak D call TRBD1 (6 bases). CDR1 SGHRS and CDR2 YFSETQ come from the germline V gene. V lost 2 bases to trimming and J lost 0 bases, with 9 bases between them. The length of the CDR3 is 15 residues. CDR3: CASSLDRRSGNTIYF. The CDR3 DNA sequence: TGCGCCAGCAGCTTAGACAGGCGCTCTGGAAACACCATATATTTT. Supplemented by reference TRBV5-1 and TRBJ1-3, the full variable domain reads KAGVTQTPRYLIKTRGQQVTLSCSPISGHRSVSWYQQTPGQGLQFLFEYFSETQRNKGNFPGRFSGRQFSNSRSEMNVSTLELGDSALYLCASSLDRRSGNTIYFGEGSWLTVV.

The DNA of the CDR3 is TGCGCCAGCAGCCAAGAAGTGAGTCCAGGCTCTGGAAACACCATATATTTT. Amino acids: CASSQEVSPGSGNTIYF. The V call is TRBV4-1, the J call TRBJ1-3, with D unclear. Germline values: CDR1 MGHRA, CDR2 YSYEKL. V dropped 0 bases and J dropped 0 bases, with 12 bases sitting between them. CDR3 length: 17 amino acids.

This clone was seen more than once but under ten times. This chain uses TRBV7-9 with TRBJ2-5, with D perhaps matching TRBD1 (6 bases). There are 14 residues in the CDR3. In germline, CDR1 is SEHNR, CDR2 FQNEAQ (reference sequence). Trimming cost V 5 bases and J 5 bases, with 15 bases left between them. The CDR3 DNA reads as TGTGCCAGCAGCACAGGGTTTCTTTCGGAGACCCAGTACTTC. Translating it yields CASSTGFLSETQYF.

In DNA, the CDR3 is TGTGCCAGCAGCCAATCTAGGGCTGGCGAGCAGTACTTC. Residues: CASSQSRAGEQYF. This chain connects TRBV4-2 to TRBJ2-7; D ambiguous. The CDR3 length is 13 residues. Germline CDR1 and CDR2: LGHNA and YNFKEQ. The ends were cut back, 2 bases at V and 6 bases at J, with 11 bases in the middle.